The next 10 T cell receptor beta chains were all read from a single sample in a study of cytomegalovirus exposure and HLA in healthy donors. Use of 60 Vbeta and 13 Jbeta primers characterized the PCR. Sequenced by immunoSEQ multiplex PCR; TCRdb stores in-frame clones only, minus some. The profile shows around 200,000 clones, around 77% of them singletons. Material for sequencing was PBMCs. These TCRs come from a man in his thirties or forties in good health and CMV-seronegative.

The rearrangement joins TRBV5-1 to TRBJ2-2; TRBD1 matches 8 bases. Germline assignment: CDR1 SGHRS and CDR2 YFSETQ. V lost 0 bases and J lost 0; bases outside the gene matches: 4. This CDR3 has 17 residues. In DNA, the CDR3 is TGCGCCAGCAGCTTGGCCCAGGACAGGGCGAACACCGGGGAGCTGTTTTTT. This codes for CASSLAQDRANTGELFF.

V is TRBV2 and J is TRBJ2-5; 8 positions match TRBD2. Germline V gives CDR1 SNHLY, CDR2 FYNNEI. V dropped 4 bases and J dropped 5; count of bases not matched to a gene: 3. The CDR3 is 13 amino acids. CDR3 bases: TGTGCCAGCAGTGTCGGGACTAGTGAGACCCAGTACTTC. Amino acid sequence: CASSVGTSETQYF.

The rearrangement uses TRBV10-1 and TRBJ2-7, with 12 bases matching TRBD2. J lost 3 bases, V lost 2 bases, and 2 bases had no gene match. The CDR3 length is 15 residues. Germline V gene data show CDR1 as WNHNN and CDR2 as SYGVQD (reference sequence). The CDR3 nucleotides are TGCGCCAGCAGTGAGGGACTAGCGGGACGCTACGAGCAGTACTTC. Its translation is CASSEGLAGRYEQYF.

Regarding this clone: An end of the junction does not agree with germline; a read error may underlie this. The J gene is TRBJ2-5, the V gene TRBV28, with 9 bases aligning to TRBD2. The germline CDR1 and CDR2 sequences are MDHEN and SYDVKM. The CDR3 has 11 amino acids. CDR3 loop: CASRIGTSHHF. CDR3 DNA sequence: TGTGCCAGCAGGATAGGGACTAGCCATCACTTC.

V and J are TRBV7-9 and TRBJ1-2; D is possibly TRBD1 (5 bases). CDR1 and CDR2 (germline): SEHNR, FQNEAQ (reference sequence). CDR3 length: 15 residues. The V end lost 1 base, the J end lost 3 bases, and 12 bases lay between the germline ends. Written as DNA, the CDR3 is TGTGCCAGCAGCTTAGTTCTCGGCAGGGACTATGGCTACACCTTC. This encodes CASSLVLGRDYGYTF. The whole variable domain, filled in from reference TRBV7-9 and TRBJ1-2, reads DTGVSQNPRHKITKRGQNVTFRCDPISEHNRLYWYRQTLGQGPEFLTYFQNEAQLEKSRLLSDRFSAERPKGSFSTLEIQRTEQGDSAMYLCASSLVLGRDYGYTFGSGTRLTVV.

This rearrangement joins TRBV19 to TRBJ2-1; TRBD1 matches 8 bases. V gave up 1 base and J gave up 3 bases; unmatched junction bases: 5. The CDR3 sequence is 16 residues long. Germline V lookup: CDR1 LNHDA, CDR2 SQIVND (reference sequence). The CDR3 DNA is TGTGCCAGTAGTATAGTATCAGGGACAGGCTACAATGAGCAGTTCTTC. This gives the protein CASSIVSGTGYNEQFF.

The CDR3 sequence: CASSENDRSYEQYF. CDR3 DNA: TGCGCCAGCAGTGAAAACGACAGATCCTACGAGCAGTACTTC. The genes are TRBV10-1 and TRBJ2-7; D may be TRBD1 (5 bases). There are 14 residues in the CDR3. CDR1 is WNHNN and CDR2 is SYGVQD in the germline V gene (reference sequence). V was clipped by 3 bases and J by 1 base, with 10 bases between them.

This clone was picked up a small number of times. This chain uses TRBV9 with TRBJ1-1; TRBD1 is a possible D gene (5 bases). This CDR3 is 14 amino acids long. V gave up 1 base and J gave up 5 bases, with 12 bases separating them. Germline CDR1 is SGDLS and CDR2 is YYNGEE. The DNA of the CDR3 is TGTGCCAGCAGCGTAAGGGGTAGTGGGACTGAAGCTTTCTTT. Amino acid sequence: CASSVRGSGTEAFF. Full variable domain (remainder filled in from reference TRBV9 and TRBJ1-1): DSGVTQTPKHLITATGQRVTLRCSPRSGDLSVYWYQQSLDQGLQFLIQYYNGEERAKGNILERFSAQQFPDLHSELNLSSLELGDSALYFCASSVRGSGTEAFFGQGTRLTVV.

The gene calls are TRBV14 and TRBJ2-2; the match to TRBD1 covers 11 bases. V was clipped by 2 bases and J by 7 bases; unmatched bases: 6. Germline V CDR1 and CDR2: SGHDN, FVKESK. This CDR3 region has 16 residues. DNA of the CDR3: TGTGCCAGCAGCCAAATCGGACAGGGGGCTGGCGGGGAGCTGTTTTTT. Its protein product is CASSQIGQGAGGELFF.

The J gene is TRBJ2-7, the V gene TRBV19; D gene unclear. Trimming cost V 2 bases and J 2 bases, with 10 bases left between them. Germline CDR1 LNHDA, CDR2 SQIVND (reference sequence). The CDR3 length is 14 residues. The CDR3 sequence is CASSIYPGPYEQYF. CDR3 sequence (DNA): TGTGCCAGTAGTATATATCCGGGTCCCTACGAGCAGTACTTC. Full variable domain (rest looked up from reference TRBV19 and TRBJ2-7): DGGITQSPKYLFRKEGQNVTLSCEQNLNHDAMYWYRQDPGQGLRLIYYSQIVNDFQKGDIAEGYSVSREKKESFPLTVTSAQKNPTAFYLCASSIYPGPYEQYFGPGTRLTVT.